The entry that follows covers one T cell receptor (beta chain) sequence. There is no known antigen for this receptor. Base-call qualities are not available, and no considerably larger clone is one nucleotide away. The library was produced with PCR. TCRdb lists the instrument as Illumina HiSeq 2500. Molecular barcoding was employed in the preparation of TCR libraries, with unique molecular identifiers being used to normalize TCRbeta repertoire quantification. The public reads were run again by TCRdb, first through fastp at Q25 and then through MiXCR, and only productive beta chains were kept. Each CDR3 protein gets just one entry, which takes the most common genes and DNA from the rows behind it. The sample table lists about 78,000 distinct CDR3 sequences, 12% to 15% of them with a count of one. The top ten clones comprise 25% to 30% of the sample. The sample belongs to a study of T-cell reconstitution after alpha-beta-depleted transplantation in children (TCRdb year 2016). Regarding the research as a whole: The study quantitatively tracked T-cell immune reconstitution after TCRalphabeta/CD19-depleted allogeneic hematopoietic cell transplantation in children using TCR repertoire profiling.

Beyond this particular receptor, the publication reports: Over subsequent months, a decline in hyperexpanded clone frequencies was noted, and after one year, T-cell counts and TCRbeta diversity were mostly ascribed to newly produced T cells. In some patients, the high TCRbeta diversity seen at day 60 was put down to recipient T cells and intrathymic progenitors that had survived conditioning. The apparently early recovery of alphabetaT-cell counts about two months after transplant reportedly depended on only several hundred rapidly expanded clones that came from non-depleted graft cells.

From the cysteine up to the phenylalanine, the CDR3 has a length of 19 residues. The DNA shown is the 57-base CDR3, in frame from base 1. Trimming accounts for 2 bases at V and 0 bases at J, while the number of junction bases matched to no gene is 9. CDR1 and CDR2, per the germline V gene, are SGHVS and FQNEAQ. The treatment or condition tag for this specimen amounts to: allogeneic hematopoietic cell transplantation with graft depleted of TCRalphabeta T cells and CD19 B cells. The transplant recipients were children given TCRalphabeta/CD19-depleted allogeneic hematopoietic cell grafts. Specimen: PBMCs, mostly from graft donor cells, collected 180 days after TCRalphabeta/CD19-depleted stem cell transplant. This TCR came from a male patient aged 2-9 years who had a stem cell transplant for acute lymphoblastic leukemia, so the T cells may come from the graft donor. The rearrangement joined TRBV7-8 to TRBJ1-6, with 8 bases aligning to TRBD1. The sequenced DNA: TGTGCCAGCAGCTTATGGGGACAGGAGGCAAGCTCCTATAATTCACCCCTCCACTTT. Its protein reads: CASSLWGQEASSYNSPLHF.